The 15 T cell receptor beta chains given below trace back to one sample, sequenced in a study of Graves' ophthalmopathy and Graves' hyperthyroidism. Amplification targeted the TCR beta CDR3 regions, with RNA transcripts as the source material. RT-PCR was first run with HTBI primers, then multiplex PCR in a second round. MiXCR, applied by TCRdb to the multiplex PCR reads, yields one record per CDR3 protein. The table shows some 160,000 distinct CDR3 sequences, with 35% to 50% occurring only once. The material sequenced was peripheral blood. These TCRs come from a man under 40 with Graves' ophthalmopathy.

This clonotype was seen many times. Here the CDR3 reads CASNLGGGAKNIQYF. DNA for the CDR3: TGTGCCAGCAACTTGGGGGGGGGTGCCAAAAACATTCAGTACTTC. The chain uses TRBV12-3 or TRBV12-4 and TRBJ2-4; 7 nucleotides agree with TRBD2. CDR3 length: 15 amino acids. The trim removed 7 bases at V and 1 base at J, leaving 7 bases unmatched.

In its sample, this clonotype was seen many times. Written as DNA, the CDR3 is TGCGCCAGCAGCTTGAGAGCCGGGACGGGCTACGAGCAGTACTTC. Its protein is CASSLRAGTGYEQYF. The chain is built from TRBV5-1 and TRBJ2-7; D may match TRBD1 or TRBD2 (5 bases each). The V end lost 1 base, the J end lost 3 bases, and 14 bases lay between the germline ends. This CDR3 is built from 15 residues. In germline, CDR1 is SGHRS, CDR2 YFSETQ. Looking up the rest from reference TRBV5-1 and TRBJ2-7 gives the full variable domain: KAGVTQTPRYLIKTRGQQVTLSCSPISGHRSVSWYQQTPGQGLQFLFEYFSETQRNKGNFPGRFSGRQFSNSRSEMNVSTLELGDSALYLCASSLRAGTGYEQYFGPGTRLTVT.

V usage is TRBV6-5 and J usage is TRBJ2-4, with D unclear. The germline V and J ends were trimmed by 3 bases and 0 bases, with 12 bases remaining between them. The CDR3 length is 16 residues. In germline, CDR1 is MNHEY, CDR2 SVGAGI. The CDR3: CASSYLSLLAKNIQYF. The CDR3 DNA is TGTGCCAGCAGTTATCTGTCCTTACTAGCCAAAAACATTCAGTACTTC.

The chain carries TRBV7-2 and TRBJ1-2; D remains unclear. The germline V gene encodes CDR1 SGHTA and CDR2 FQGNSA. This CDR3 region has 15 residues. The ends were cut back, 2 bases at V and 4 bases at J, with 14 bases in the middle. The CDR3 DNA sequence: TGTGCCAGCAGCTTATCGCCGCTTCCAGCCTATGGCTACACCTTC. Translated, it gives CASSLSPLPAYGYTF.

The rearrangement joins TRBV7-2 to TRBJ1-2; TRBD1 agrees at 7 bases. The J segment lost 6 bases and the V segment lost 5 bases, leaving 3 bases of the junction unmatched. The CDR3 extends over 12 amino acids. Germline CDR1 and CDR2: SGHTA and FQGNSA. As DNA, the CDR3 is TGTGCCAGCAGCCACCAGGGGGATGGCTACACCTTC. It yields the protein CASSHQGDGYTF.

The chain has TRBV7-9 and TRBJ2-7; TRBD1 matches at 8 bases. Trimming at V came to 2 bases and at J to 7 bases, leaving 4 bases not matched to a gene. The CDR3 spans 13 residues. CDR1 and CDR2 (germline): SEHNR, FQNEAQ (reference sequence). CDR3 in amino acids: CASSLQGAWEQYF. The CDR3 coding sequence is TGTGCCAGCAGCTTACAGGGGGCATGGGAGCAGTACTTC.

In its sample, this clonotype was seen many times. The CDR3 coding sequence is TGTGCCAGCAGTTCCCCCGGGACAGGGGCGGACGGCTACACCTTC. Its protein product is CASSSPGTGADGYTF. The chain employs TRBV27 and TRBJ1-2; 10 nucleotides line up with TRBD1. The CDR3 runs to 15 residues. V dropped 4 bases and J dropped 8; count of bases not matched to a gene: 10. Germline assignment: CDR1 MNHEY and CDR2 SMNVEV (reference sequence).

The rearrangement links TRBV5-1 to TRBJ2-5, with TRBD1 as a possible D gene (5 bases). The V and J ends lost 0 bases and 4 bases respectively, with 19 bases between them. The CDR3 covers 17 residues. Looked up from germline, CDR1 is SGHRS and CDR2 is YFSETQ. The CDR3 here is CASSLGLERGSRETQYF. The DNA for the CDR3 is TGCGCCAGCAGCTTGGGGCTAGAAAGGGGAAGCCGAGAGACCCAGTACTTC.

There are many counts of this clonotype. The chain couples TRBV30 to TRBJ1-2; D ambiguous. The germline CDR1 and CDR2 sequences are GTSNPN and SVGIG (reference sequence). The CDR3 covers 12 residues. V shed 8 bases and J shed 3 bases, with 13 bases lying between them. This chain's CDR3 is CASNREDYGYTF. The CDR3 nucleotides read TGTGCCAGCAACCGGGAGGACTATGGCTACACCTTC.

The chain employs TRBV6-1 and TRBJ2-2; 8 nucleotides align to TRBD1. Germline values: CDR1 MNHNS, CDR2 SASEGT. The CDR3 has 14 residues. J was trimmed by 7 bases and V by 10 bases; bases with no gene match: 11. This chain's CDR3 is CATLPDRVYGELFF. CDR3 DNA sequence: TGTGCCACCTTACCGGACAGGGTCTACGGGGAGCTGTTTTTT.

This clonotype was picked up many times. This CDR3 is CATGDSSYEQYF. The CDR3 DNA follows: TGTGCCACAGGGGACAGCTCCTACGAGCAGTACTTC. The chain has TRBV24-1 and TRBJ2-7; 7 bases match TRBD1. The germline V gene has CDR1 KGHDR and CDR2 SFDVKD. The junction had 2 bases not matched to a gene; V was cut back by 10 bases and J by 0 bases. This CDR3 has 12 residues.

This chain connects TRBV27 to TRBJ1-5; D remains ambiguous. CDR3 length: 15 amino acids. The V end was cut by 7 bases, the J end by 0 bases, with 13 bases between. Germline assignment: CDR1 MNHEY and CDR2 SMNVEV (reference sequence). The CDR3 DNA reads as TGTGCCAGCACCCCGGACGGATATAGCAATCAGCCCCAGCATTTT. Translating it yields CASTPDGYSNQPQHF.

This clonotype was recorded at least ten times. A read error is possible here, since a much larger clone lies one base away. This chain joins TRBV11-3 and TRBJ2-5, with D perhaps TRBD1 (5 bases). This CDR3 spans 12 amino acids. Germline CDR1 SGHNT, CDR2 YENEEA. Trimming shortened V by 1 base and J by 9 bases, and 9 bases separated the two germline ends. The CDR3 DNA follows: TGTGCCAGCAGCTTAGGGTTAGGGGCCCAGTACTTC. This encodes CASSLGLGAQYF.

The chain joins TRBV19 to TRBJ1-1, with a weak D call TRBD1 (5 bases). The V gene lost 7 bases and the J gene lost 1 base, with 19 bases spanning the gap. Per the germline V gene, CDR1 is LNHDA and CDR2 is SQIVND (reference sequence). The CDR3 has 16 amino acids. CDR3 nucleotide sequence: TGTGCCAGTACCCAAGGGACGGCGACGGGGAACACTGAAGCTTTCTTT. Translated: CASTQGTATGNTEAFF.

This clonotype was seen repeatedly, ten times or more. CDR3 sequence: CASSDDRRTGELFF. DNA for the CDR3: TGTGCCAGCAGTGACGACCGCCGCACCGGGGAGCTGTTTTTT. V gene TRBV2 combines with J gene TRBJ2-2; D uncertain. The CDR3 extends over 14 amino acids. Germline V gene lookup returns CDR1 SNHLY and CDR2 FYNNEI. V dropped 3 bases and J dropped 4 bases, with 9 bases sitting between them.